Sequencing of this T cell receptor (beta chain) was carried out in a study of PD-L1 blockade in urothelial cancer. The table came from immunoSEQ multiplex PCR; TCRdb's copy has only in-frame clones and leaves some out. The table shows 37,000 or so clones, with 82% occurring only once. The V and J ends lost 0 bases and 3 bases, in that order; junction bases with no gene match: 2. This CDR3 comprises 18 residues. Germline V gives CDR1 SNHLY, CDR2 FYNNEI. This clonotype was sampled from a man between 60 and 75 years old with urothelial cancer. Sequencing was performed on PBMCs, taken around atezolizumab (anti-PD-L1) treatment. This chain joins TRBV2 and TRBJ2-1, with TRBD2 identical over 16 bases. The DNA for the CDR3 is TGTGCCAGCAGTGAAGCGGGACTAGCGGGGGGGAACTACAATGAGCAGTTCTTC. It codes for CASSEAGLAGGNYNEQFF.